Shown below are 26 T cell receptor beta chains from a single sample sequenced in a study of CD8 T cells in ankylosing spondylitis (dated 2017 in TCRdb). Libraries were made using 5' RACE. Sequencing took place on an Illumina HiSeq 2500. In TCRdb, the public reads were trimmed at Q25 with fastp and aligned with MiXCR, with productive beta chains retained. Under each unique CDR3 protein, matching rows form one entry showing the most common genes and DNA. A total of just over 350,000 distinct CDR3 sequences appear in this sample, about 20% of them only once. 10% to 15% of the sample belongs to the ten largest clones. The sequenced sample consisted of blood, either unsorted or a sorted T cell fraction (not recorded which). All receptors come from a male donor with ankylosing spondylitis or in good health (not recorded which).

The chain carries TRBV27 and TRBJ1-2, with D perhaps TRBD1 (5 bases). The CDR3 is 14 residues long. Trimming shortened V by 5 bases and J by 1 base, and 11 bases separated the two germline ends. Germline CDR1 is MNHEY and CDR2 is SMNVEV (reference sequence). The CDR3 here is CASSGAGLNYGYTF. The CDR3 DNA sequence: TGTGCCAGCAGTGGGGCAGGGCTTAACTATGGCTACACCTTC.

The J gene is TRBJ2-5, the V gene TRBV2; 14 nucleotides align to TRBD2. This CDR3 spans 16 amino acids. Trimming removed 8 bases from V and 2 bases from J; junction bases left unmatched: 7. Per the germline V gene, CDR1 is SNHLY and CDR2 is FYNNEI. The CDR3 region is CASEGTSGGPQETQYF. The CDR3 DNA is TGTGCCAGCGAAGGGACTAGCGGGGGACCTCAAGAGACCCAGTACTTC.

This clonotype was seen a few times. The V gene is TRBV19, the J gene TRBJ2-5, with D possibly TRBD2 on 5 matching bases. This CDR3 comprises 14 residues. Per the germline V gene, CDR1 is LNHDA and CDR2 is SQIVND (reference sequence). V was shortened by 3 bases and J by 5 bases, with 13 bases between the two germline ends. The CDR3 coding sequence is TGTGCCAGTAGTATCTCGGGTCCGGGGGAGACCCAGTACTTC. Protein product: CASSISGPGETQYF. Based on the CDR3 plus reference TRBV19 and TRBJ2-5, the full variable domain is DGGITQSPKYLFRKEGQNVTLSCEQNLNHDAMYWYRQDPGQGLRLIYYSQIVNDFQKGDIAEGYSVSREKKESFPLTVTSAQKNPTAFYLCASSISGPGETQYFGPGTRLLVL.

Relative to its sample, this clonotype is medium-sized. J is TRBJ1-2 and V is TRBV29-1; 8 nucleotides align to TRBD1. V lost 3 bases and J lost 2; bases outside the gene matches: 11. The length of the CDR3 is 16 residues. Looked up from germline, CDR1 is SQVTM and CDR2 is ANQGSEA. CDR3 nucleotide sequence: TGCAGCGTTGATTCGGGCAGGGGGCACGGGAACTATGGCTACACCTTC. It encodes CSVDSGRGHGNYGYTF.

V is TRBV12-3 or TRBV12-4 and J is TRBJ1-3, with unresolved D. Trimming shortened V by 7 bases and J by 4 bases, and 17 bases separated the two germline ends. This CDR3 has 15 residues. The CDR3 DNA follows: TGTGCCAGCAAAGAAGCGAATGCCGCCGGAAACACCATATATTTT. This sequence encodes CASKEANAAGNTIYF.

This clonotype occurred a few times. The rearrangement links TRBV15 to TRBJ2-7, with a weak D call TRBD2 (6 bases). Per the germline V gene, CDR1 is LNHNV and CDR2 is YYDKDF (reference sequence). This CDR3 has 14 residues. V shed 0 bases and J shed 6 bases, with 12 bases lying between them. CDR3 loop: CATSREGMGGEQYF. The CDR3 coding sequence is TGTGCCACCAGCAGAGAGGGGATGGGAGGCGAGCAGTACTTC.

The chain employs TRBV12-3 or TRBV12-4 and TRBJ1-1; the D gene is possibly TRBD1 (5 bases). The V end was cut by 5 bases, the J end by 4 bases, with 14 bases between. CDR3 length: 14 amino acids. The CDR3 loop is CASSPLGGSTEAFF. CDR3 sequence (DNA): TGTGCCAGCAGTCCCCTCGGGGGGAGCACTGAAGCTTTCTTT.

This clonotype has a handful of counts. The V gene is TRBV21-1, the J gene TRBJ2-7; the table's D call, TRBD2, has no DNA check behind it. TRBV21-1 corresponds to a pseudogene. The CDR3 has 14 residues. In nucleotides, the CDR3 is TGTGCCAGCAGCAACCAGGGAGGAACCTACGAGCAGTACTTC. It translates to CASSNQGGTYEQYF.

The J gene is TRBJ1-6, the V gene TRBV4-1; tentatively, D is TRBD1 (6 bases). With 3 bases removed from V and 7 bases from J, the gap between germline ends came to 13 bases. This CDR3 is built from 15 residues. Per the germline V gene, CDR1 is MGHRA and CDR2 is YSYEKL. Written as DNA, the CDR3 is TGCGCCAGCAGCCAGATGACAGGAGGAAATTCACCCCTCCACTTT. This translates into CASSQMTGGNSPLHF.

This clonotype was seen a few times. The chain uses TRBV12-3 or TRBV12-4 and TRBJ1-2; no clear D. Trimming shortened V by 6 bases and J by 7 bases, and 15 bases separated the two germline ends. CDR3 size: 13 residues. The CDR3 nucleotides read TGTGCCAGCAGCCTGGGGAGGTGGAGTGGCTACACCTTC. It yields the protein CASSLGRWSGYTF.

This clonotype has a handful of counts. This chain connects TRBV14 to TRBJ2-1; D is uncertain. This CDR3 comprises 13 residues. Trimming shortened V by 2 bases and J by 6 bases, and 8 bases separated the two germline ends. Per the germline V gene, CDR1 is SGHDN and CDR2 is FVKESK. The CDR3 DNA reads TGTGCCAGCAGCCAATTAGGGTCCAATGAGCAGTTCTTC. Residues: CASSQLGSNEQFF. Based on the CDR3 plus reference TRBV14 and TRBJ2-1, the full variable domain is EAGVTQFPSHSVIEKGQTVTLRCDPISGHDNLYWYRRVMGKEIKFLLHFVKESKQDESGMPNNRFLAERTGGTYSTLKVQPAELEDSGVYFCASSQLGSNEQFFGPGTRLTVL.

This clonotype was detected ten times or more. This chain uses TRBV25-1 with TRBJ2-3; D remains ambiguous. Trimming pared 1 base from V and 3 bases from J, leaving 5 bases between. The CDR3 is made up of 13 amino acids. Germline V gene lookup returns CDR1 MGHDK and CDR2 SYGVNS. The CDR3 reads CASSEWSTDTQYF. In DNA form, the CDR3 reads TGTGCCAGCAGTGAATGGAGTACAGATACGCAGTATTTT. The complete variable domain, with remaining parts taken from reference TRBV25-1 and TRBJ2-3, reads EADIYQTPRYLVIGTGKKITLECSQTMGHDKMYWYQQDPGMELHLIHYSYGVNSTEKGDLSSESTVSRIRTEHFPLTLESARPSHTSQYLCASSEWSTDTQYFGPGTRLTVL.

This chain joins TRBV20-1 and TRBJ2-1; D remains unclear. The CDR3 extends over 14 amino acids. With 0 bases removed from V and 9 bases from J, the gap between germline ends came to 15 bases. Germline V gives CDR1 DFQATT, CDR2 SNEGSKA (reference sequence). In DNA form, the CDR3 reads TGCAGTGCTAGAGATGTCGCAATAGGTATTGAGCAGTTCTTC. Amino acid sequence: CSARDVAIGIEQFF.

The rearrangement joins TRBV2 to TRBJ2-3, with unresolved D. The V and J ends lost 2 bases and 2 bases respectively, with 11 bases between them. CDR1 and CDR2 (germline): SNHLY, FYNNEI. CDR3 length: 15 amino acids. CDR3 loop: CASSEIPSPTDTQYF. The DNA of the CDR3 is TGTGCCAGCAGTGAAATTCCTTCCCCCACAGATACGCAGTATTTT.

This chain links TRBV7-6 with TRBJ1-5; 9 positions match TRBD1. Trimming removed 3 bases from V and 6 bases from J; junction bases left unmatched: 6. CDR1 is SGHVS, CDR2 FNYEAQ, per germline. The CDR3 covers 15 residues. CDR3 in amino acids: CASSLGTGPLQPQHF. The CDR3 DNA is TGTGCCAGCAGCTTGGGGACAGGGCCCCTTCAGCCCCAGCATTTT.

Only a few counts were recorded for this clonotype. The chain links TRBV7-9 to TRBJ2-3; 9 nucleotides line up with TRBD2. The CDR3 runs to 16 residues. J was trimmed by 2 bases and V by 4 bases; bases with no gene match: 7. Germline values: CDR1 SEHNR, CDR2 FQNEAQ (reference sequence). In nucleotides, the CDR3 is TGTGCCAGCAGCTGGGCTAGCGGGGAAACCACAGATACGCAGTATTTT. Encoded protein: CASSWASGETTDTQYF.

In this sample, this clonotype turned up a few times. The chain employs TRBV10-2 and TRBJ1-5; 8 bases fit TRBD1. Germline loops: CDR1 WSHSY, CDR2 SAAADI. This CDR3 is built from 17 residues. With V trimmed by 1 base and J by 4 bases, 9 bases remained unmatched. The CDR3 spells CASSEWVAGTGNQPQHF. The CDR3 DNA follows: TGCGCCAGCAGTGAGTGGGTAGCGGGGACAGGAAATCAGCCCCAGCATTTT.

This sequence joins TRBV9 and TRBJ2-3; D is undetermined. Germline V gene sequence: CDR1 SGDLS, CDR2 YYNGEE. The CDR3 contains 14 residues. Trimming pared 1 base from V and 3 bases from J, leaving 9 bases between. In DNA form, the CDR3 reads TGTGCCAGCAGCGTACTCCCCGGGACAGATACGCAGTATTTT. Amino acids: CASSVLPGTDTQYF.

This clonotype has more than one count but fewer than ten. V usage is TRBV20-1 and J usage is TRBJ2-3; unclear D gene. The CDR3 has 13 residues. V shed 1 base and J shed 0 bases, with 5 bases lying between them. Germline V gene lookup returns CDR1 DFQATT and CDR2 SNEGSKA (reference sequence). CDR3 nucleotide sequence: TGCAGTGCTAGAGGGGTCAGCACAGATACGCAGTATTTT. As protein: CSARGVSTDTQYF.

The V call is TRBV28, the J call TRBJ2-2; 7 bases map to TRBD2. Trimming took 3 bases from V and 6 from J; bases not matched to a gene: 10. The CDR3 length is 16 residues. The germline gives CDR1 MDHEN, CDR2 SYDVKM. CDR3: CASSFMRGGYSGELFF. In DNA form, the CDR3 reads TGTGCCAGCAGTTTCATGCGCGGGGGTTATTCCGGGGAGCTGTTTTTT.

In this sample, this clonotype turned up a few times. The rearrangement uses TRBV15 and TRBJ1-1; D remains unclear. With 1 base removed from V and 7 bases from J, the gap between germline ends came to 13 bases. This CDR3 spans 14 amino acids. In germline, CDR1 is LNHNV, CDR2 YYDKDF (reference sequence). The CDR3 DNA reads TGTGCCACCAGCAGAGTAGCCCCATCCAGTGAAGCTTTCTTT. Protein product: CATSRVAPSSEAFF. Looking up the rest from reference TRBV15 and TRBJ1-1 gives the full variable domain: DAMVIQNPRYQVTQFGKPVTLSCSQTLNHNVMYWYQQKSSQAPKLLFHYYDKDFNNEADTPDNFQSRRPNTSFCFLDIRSPGLGDTAMYLCATSRVAPSSEAFFGQGTRLTVV.

This chain connects TRBV21-1 to TRBJ2-5. TRBV21-1 is deemed a pseudogene. The CDR3 has 12 amino acids. The CDR3 is CATGRGQETQYF. CDR3 in DNA: TGTGCCACAGGGAGAGGACAAGAGACCCAGTACTTC.

This chain connects TRBV12-3 or TRBV12-4 to TRBJ2-3; 8 nucleotides align to TRBD1. After removal of 4 bases from V and 3 bases from J, the junction contained 9 bases not matched to a gene. The CDR3 is 16 amino acids. The CDR3 spells CASSSLGQVGTDTQYF. The CDR3 DNA is TGTGCCAGCAGTTCGTTGGGACAGGTTGGGACAGATACGCAGTATTTT.

This clonotype was detected only a few times. The chain couples TRBV9 to TRBJ2-3, with a weak D call TRBD2 (6 bases). Germline CDR1 reads SGDLS; CDR2 reads YYNGEE. Deletions cut 4 bases from V and 8 bases from J, with 17 bases between. The CDR3 totals 14 residues. Here the CDR3 DNA reads TGTGCCAGCAGCAGTGGCCCGGAGGGTGGTACGCAGTATTTT. It codes for CASSSGPEGGTQYF.

This clonotype was observed a handful of times. This chain's CDR3 is CASSSSGTGTYNEQFF. The CDR3 region has the DNA TGTGCCAGCAGTTCATCCGGGACAGGGACGTACAATGAGCAGTTCTTC. The V gene is TRBV12-3 or TRBV12-4, the J gene TRBJ2-1, with TRBD1 matching over 9 bases. The CDR3 is made up of 16 amino acids. V shed 4 bases and J 4 bases; nucleotides not matched to a gene: 8.

The CDR3 nucleotides are TGTGCCAGCAGTTTATCTCCGGTCGGGACTACGGAGCAGTACTTC. Translation: CASSLSPVGTTEQYF. The chain is built from TRBV12-3 or TRBV12-4 and TRBJ2-7; 7 bases are shared with TRBD2. V gave up 2 bases and J gave up 7 bases; unmatched junction bases: 11. This CDR3 is 15 amino acids long.